Listed here are 19 T cell receptor beta chains from one sample, sequenced in a study of T cells after yellow fever vaccination. TCRdb redid the calling of the 5' RACE reads with MiXCR, one entry per CDR3 protein. The table lists 300,000 to 400,000 distinct CDR3 sequences, approximately 12% of them singletons, with 3.2% in the top ten. This sample comprised CD4+ T cells sorted from PBMCs, obtained 15 days after the yellow fever booster vaccination. Every receptor here comes from a man in his late teens or twenties who received the YFV17D yellow fever vaccine.

This chain links TRBV5-6 with TRBJ1-5; D unresolved. CDR3 size: 12 residues. Germline V CDR1 and CDR2: SGHDT, YYEEEE. The V gene lost 4 bases and the J gene lost 13 bases, with 15 bases spanning the gap. The CDR3 loop reads CASSTRTTSQHF. CDR3 in DNA: TGTGCCAGCAGCACCCGGACCACTTCTCAGCATTTT. Full variable domain (missing parts from reference TRBV5-6 and TRBJ1-5): DAGVTQSPTHLIKTRGQQVTLRCSPKSGHDTVSWYQQALGQGPQFIFQYYEEEERQRGNFPDRFSGHQFPNYSSELNVNALLLGDSALYLCASSTRTTSQHFGDGTRLSIL.

The chain uses TRBV2 and TRBJ1-5, with no clear D. In germline, CDR1 is SNHLY, CDR2 FYNNEI. CDR3 length: 15 residues. Trimming shortened V by 5 bases and J by 5 bases, and 16 bases separated the two germline ends. The CDR3 reads CASSPPRRDYQPQHF. CDR3 sequence (DNA): TGTGCCAGCAGTCCACCCCGACGGGATTATCAGCCCCAGCATTTT.

The V call is TRBV3-1, the J call TRBJ2-5, with D perhaps matching TRBD2 (7 bases). The CDR3 has 18 amino acids. Looked up from germline, CDR1 is LGHDT and CDR2 is YNNKEL (reference sequence). V lost 5 bases and J lost 2, with 24 bases in between. The CDR3 spells CASSTRWGGGSLQETQYF. CDR3 coding DNA: TGTGCCAGCAGCACCCGCTGGGGGGGGGGCAGTTTGCAAGAGACCCAGTACTTC.

V is TRBV12-3 or TRBV12-4 and J is TRBJ2-5; 8 bases match TRBD1. V shed 4 bases and J 4 bases; nucleotides not matched to a gene: 5. The CDR3 sequence is 14 residues long. Written as DNA, the CDR3 is TGTGCCAGCAGTTACGACAGGGGTGGAGAGACCCAGTACTTC. Its translation is CASSYDRGGETQYF.

The genes are TRBV7-2 and TRBJ1-1; D gene uncertain. Looked up from germline, CDR1 is SGHTA and CDR2 is FQGNSA. This CDR3 contains 13 residues. The V gene lost 1 base and the J gene lost 4 bases, with 7 bases spanning the gap. The CDR3 coding sequence is TGTGCCAGCAGCTTAGATTGGGCCACTGAAGCTTTCTTT. Its translation: CASSLDWATEAFF.

This clonotype was detected only once. The chain is built from TRBV19 and TRBJ2-1; perhaps TRBD2 as D (6 bases). The CDR3 length is 16 residues. Germline CDR1 LNHDA, CDR2 SQIVND (reference sequence). V dropped 6 bases and J dropped 0 bases, with 15 bases sitting between them. The CDR3 here is CASRQEGLSSYNEQFF. Written as DNA, the CDR3 is TGTGCCAGTAGGCAGGAGGGGCTGAGCTCCTACAATGAGCAGTTCTTC.

CDR3 region: CASSLWGASGELFF. The CDR3 DNA follows: TGTGCCAGCAGCTTATGGGGCGCCAGCGGGGAGCTGTTTTTT. V gene TRBV7-2 combines with J gene TRBJ2-2, with D possibly TRBD1 on 5 matching bases. The CDR3 covers 14 residues. With 2 bases removed from V and 7 bases from J, the gap between germline ends came to 11 bases. CDR1 is SGHTA and CDR2 is FQGNSA in the germline V gene.

This clonotype was seen more than once but under ten times. The CDR3, as DNA: TGTGCCAGCAGTTTCGACGCGAACACCGGGGAGCTGTTTTTT. Encoded protein: CASSFDANTGELFF. The chain joins TRBV12-3 or TRBV12-4 to TRBJ2-2; D ambiguous. This CDR3 comprises 14 residues. V was pared by 3 bases and J by 0 bases, with 5 bases between.

The chain carries TRBV7-2 and TRBJ2-7, with D possibly TRBD2 on 5 matching bases. V was clipped by 2 bases and J by 7 bases, with 9 bases between them. Looked up from germline, CDR1 is SGHTA and CDR2 is FQGNSA. The CDR3 length is 12 residues. This chain's CDR3 is CASSLIGIEQYF. The CDR3 DNA is TGTGCCAGCAGCTTAATCGGGATAGAGCAGTACTTC. Combining the CDR3 with reference TRBV7-2 and TRBJ2-7 gives the whole variable domain GAGVSQSPSNKVTEKGKDVELRCDPISGHTALYWYRQSLGQGLEFLIYFQGNSAPDKSGLPSDRFSAERTGGSVSTLTIQRTQQEDSAVYLCASSLIGIEQYFGPGTRLTVT.

This clonotype was detected a few times. The V and J genes are TRBV5-1 and TRBJ1-2; maybe TRBD1 (5 bases). V lost 5 bases to trimming and J lost 8 bases, with 16 bases between them. The CDR3 is 13 amino acids. The germline V gene encodes CDR1 SGHRS and CDR2 YFSETQ. CDR3 coding DNA: TGCGCCAGCAGAATTGAAGGGGTGTACGGCTACACCTTC. As protein: CASRIEGVYGYTF.

This clonotype has more than one count but fewer than ten. The chain recombines TRBV12-3 or TRBV12-4 with TRBJ1-2, with a possible D match to TRBD1 (5 bases). The CDR3 is 12 amino acids. Trimming took off 10 bases at V and 8 bases at J, with 17 bases between the two ends. CDR3 DNA sequence: TGTGCCACAGCACCTCCAGAGGGGGGCTACACCTTC. Its translation: CATAPPEGGYTF.

The gene calls are TRBV6-6 and TRBJ2-7, with D perhaps matching TRBD1 or TRBD2 (6 bases each). Trimming pared 2 bases from V and 7 bases from J, leaving 12 bases between. CDR3 length: 13 residues. Germline CDR1 and CDR2: MNHNY and SVGAGI (reference sequence). This CDR3 is CASSYPQGGEQYF. For the CDR3, the DNA is TGTGCCAGCAGTTACCCACAGGGAGGTGAGCAGTACTTC.

The V call is TRBV20-1, the J call TRBJ2-7, with D uncertain. CDR1 and CDR2 from the germline V gene are DFQATT and SNEGSKA (reference sequence). V gave up 5 bases and J gave up 2 bases, with 16 bases separating them. The CDR3 is made up of 14 amino acids. Written as DNA, the CDR3 is TGCAGTGCTTGGCTACTTGATACAACCTACGAGCAGTACTTC. It yields the protein CSAWLLDTTYEQYF.

V and J are TRBV28 and TRBJ2-1; tentatively, D is TRBD2 (5 bases). This CDR3 is built from 14 residues. From germline, CDR1 is MDHEN and CDR2 SYDVKM. Trimming shortened V by 7 bases and J by 0 bases, and 10 bases separated the two germline ends. CDR3 DNA sequence: TGTGCCAGCAATCGTCGGGGCTCCTACAATGAGCAGTTCTTC. Amino acid sequence: CASNRRGSYNEQFF.

This clonotype occurred a few times. This chain joins TRBV20-1 and TRBJ2-2; 7 bases align to TRBD1. Germline V gene sequence: CDR1 DFQATT, CDR2 SNEGSKA (reference sequence). CDR3 length equals 14 residues. V was pared by 4 bases and J by 4 bases, with 6 bases of the junction left unmatched. The CDR3 DNA follows: TGCAGTGCTACCAGGGGGAGTATCACCGGGGAGCTGTTTTTT. Amino acids: CSATRGSITGELFF.

The chain has TRBV10-3 and TRBJ1-2; 7 nucleotides match TRBD1. V lost 4 bases to trimming and J lost 0 bases; unmatched junction nucleotides: 8. CDR1 is ENHRY, CDR2 SYGVKD, per germline. The CDR3 contains 16 residues. The CDR3 reads CAISGGDSRANYGYTF. The CDR3 nucleotides are TGTGCCATCAGTGGAGGGGACAGTAGAGCTAACTATGGCTACACCTTC.

A few counts support this clonotype. The chain has TRBV29-1 and TRBJ1-4, with TRBD1 as a possible D gene (6 bases). V was trimmed by 6 bases and J by 0 bases, leaving 8 bases between them. Germline V lookup: CDR1 SQVTM, CDR2 ANQGSEA. CDR3 length: 13 amino acids. The CDR3 sequence: CSVGQTTNEKLFF. The CDR3 DNA sequence: TGCAGCGTAGGACAGACAACTAATGAAAAACTGTTTTTT.

This clonotype has more than one count but fewer than ten. The chain links TRBV3-1 to TRBJ2-5; no clear D gene. The germline gives CDR1 LGHDT, CDR2 YNNKEL (reference sequence). V lost 3 bases and J 7 bases, leaving 9 bases between the germline ends. The CDR3 runs to 12 residues. CDR3 sequence reads: CASSQEHRTQYF. CDR3 sequence (DNA): TGTGCCAGCAGCCAGGAACATAGGACCCAGTACTTC.

V is TRBV3-1 and J is TRBJ1-4; possibly TRBD1 for D (5 bases). Trimming left V 4 bases short and J 14 bases short, with 23 bases between. This CDR3 spans 15 amino acids. Germline lookup yields CDR1 LGHDT and CDR2 YNNKEL (reference sequence). CDR3 loop: CASSPRDGATLGLFF. The DNA of the CDR3 is TGTGCCAGCAGCCCCCGGGACGGAGCAACTTTAGGGCTGTTTTTT.